This TCR beta chain is from a study of chemoradiotherapy in HPV16-positive cancers. In the study overall: Candidate HPV-specific T-cell clones and common TCR motifs came from functional assays in a couple of HPV16-positive patients.

TCRdb's copy holds only in-frame clones and misses some; the assay was immunoSEQ multiplex PCR. The sample lists approximately 8,500 clones, roughly 70% occurring once. Trimming took off 0 bases at V and 2 bases at J, with 5 bases between the two ends. CDR1 ENHRY and CDR2 SYGVKD come from the germline V gene. The CDR3 is made up of 13 amino acids. Study results and caveats: Candidate HPV-specific clones and E7-related TCR motifs grew in tumor during treatment.

Remarks on this clone: What it binds is unknown.

The V and J genes are TRBV10-3 and TRBJ2-7; D may correspond to TRBD1 or TRBD2 (5 bases each). This specimen was collected from a patient who underwent chemoradiotherapy. The TCR originated in a human donor with HPV-associated anogenital cancer. The CDR3 DNA sequence: TGTGCCATCAGTGAGTCGGGGGCCTACGAGCAGTACTTC. Protein: CAISESGAYEQYF.